What follows are 8 T cell receptor beta chains derived from one specimen sequenced in a study of CD4 T cells in relation to SARS-CoV-2 and coronaviruses. The repertoire was sequenced with immunoSEQ multiplex PCR; TCRdb's copy has only in-frame clones and lacks some. The table has under 13,000 clones, over 80% seen once. The source material was naive CD4+ T cells from PBMCs. Documented subset: naive CD4+ T cells isolated by negative enrichment. These TCRs come from an adult with COVID-19.

This chain links TRBV7-9 with TRBJ2-5, with D possibly matching TRBD2 (6 bases). Deletions cut 1 base from V and 2 bases from J, with 14 bases between. Germline V CDR1 and CDR2: SEHNR, FQNEAQ (reference sequence). This CDR3 comprises 16 residues. In nucleotides, the CDR3 is TGTGCCAGCAGCTTAGGAGGTTCGGGGGTACAAGAGACCCAGTACTTC. Translation gives CASSLGGSGVQETQYF.

The chain has TRBV6-4 and TRBJ2-7; D remains unclear. Germline V gene lookup returns CDR1 MRHNA and CDR2 SNTAGT. Trimming removed 8 bases at V and 6 bases at J, with 23 bases between. The CDR3 length is 15 residues. The CDR3 DNA reads as TGTGCCAGCCTGATCCTGGGCCCCGACGATCTCGAGCAGTACTTC. It yields the protein CASLILGPDDLEQYF.

Remarks on this clone: The junction does not match germline at one end; this may be a read error. The V gene is TRBV20-1, the J gene TRBJ2-1; TRBD2 aligns across 7 bases. The CDR3 runs 11 residues. CDR1 DFQATT and CDR2 SNEGSKA come from the germline V gene (reference sequence). This CDR3 reads CGGAGDNEQFF. In nucleotides, the CDR3 is TGTGGCGGGGCGGGGGACAATGAGCAGTTCTTC.

The CDR3 DNA reads as TGTGCCAGCAGCTTCCAATCTCAGGGCGAGAGTGGCTACACCTTC. This translates into CASSFQSQGESGYTF. This chain connects TRBV7-2 to TRBJ1-2; perhaps TRBD1 as D (5 bases). The CDR3 totals 15 residues. Trimming removed 3 bases from V and 7 bases from J, with 18 bases in between. Germline V gene data show CDR1 as SGHTA and CDR2 as FQGNSA.

This chain connects TRBV5-4 to TRBJ2-3, with 8 bases lining up with TRBD2. V dropped 4 bases and J dropped 0; count of bases not matched to a gene: 4. This CDR3 has 15 amino acids. Germline loops: CDR1 SGHNT, CDR2 YYREEE (reference sequence). CDR3 in DNA: TGTGCCAGCAGCCCCGAGCGGGGGAGCACAGATACGCAGTATTTT. Protein sequence: CASSPERGSTDTQYF.

This chain uses TRBV7-3 with TRBJ2-3; TRBD2 is a possible D gene (5 bases). Between the trimmed V and J ends, which lost 5 bases and 1 base, there was a span of 13 bases. Germline V gives CDR1 SGHTA, CDR2 FQGTGA. This CDR3 has 15 residues. The DNA of the CDR3 is TGTGCCAGCAGCCGGTCACGGGAAGGCACAGATACGCAGTATTTT. Amino acids: CASSRSREGTDTQYF.

The CDR3 region has the DNA TGTGCCAGCAGTTACGGGGCCTCCGCCGGTCAGCCCCAGCATTTT. It encodes CASSYGASAGQPQHF. V and J are TRBV6-2 or TRBV6-3 and TRBJ1-5, with a weak D call TRBD1 (5 bases). Looked up from germline, CDR1 is MNHEY and CDR2 is SVGEGT. V lost 2 bases, J lost 6 bases, and 14 bases lay in between. CDR3 length: 15 residues.

This chain connects TRBV28 to TRBJ1-2; D unclear. The germline CDR1 and CDR2 sequences are MDHEN and SYDVKM. The CDR3 spans 15 residues. Trimming cost V 5 bases and J 5 bases, with 18 bases left between them. CDR3 region: CASSPPGSDPYGYTF. The CDR3 DNA is TGTGCCAGCAGTCCCCCGGGCAGCGATCCGTATGGCTACACCTTC.